The source of this T cell receptor (beta chain) is a study of T cells in Graves' hyperthyroidism and ophthalmopathy. This clonotype was seen a few times. Used for diagnoses were clinical symptoms, serum thyroxine and TRAb, thyroid ultrasound and orbital computed tomography. Researchers amplified the TCR beta CDR3 regions from RNA transcripts. First-round RT-PCR with HTBI primers amplified the TCR CDR3 region. MiXCR was run by TCRdb on the multiplex PCR reads, yielding one entry per CDR3 protein. The table has some 690,000 distinct CDR3 sequences, about 18% seen once; the top ten hold roughly 15%. The junction had 8 bases not matched to a gene; V was cut back by 7 bases and J by 5 bases. This CDR3 has 15 amino acids. Per germline, CDR1 PRHDT and CDR2 FYEKMQ (reference sequence).

Specimen: blood. This chain joins TRBV13 and TRBJ1-6, with 7 bases that match TRBD1. This TCR came from a man in his fifties with Graves' hyperthyroidism. CDR3: CASTPGTDNNSPLHF. CDR3 DNA sequence: TGTGCCAGCACCCCGGGGACAGATAATAATTCACCCCTCCACTTT.